Below, 10 T cell receptor beta chains from the same sample are listed, as sequenced in a study of identifying expanded T cells in peripheral blood. Libraries were prepared by immunoSEQ multiplex PCR; TCRdb keeps only in-frame clonotypes and omits some of them. The table shows roughly 63,000 clones, with around 86% occurring only once. The sample consisted of blood. The receptors derive from a person aged 18 to 75 in good health.

The V call is TRBV27, the J call TRBJ1-1, with 10 bases identical to TRBD1. The CDR3 extends over 15 amino acids. Germline V gene data show CDR1 as MNHEY and CDR2 as SMNVEV (reference sequence). V lost 4 bases and J lost 4; bases outside the gene matches: 6. The CDR3 bases are TGTGCCAGCAGTTCTCCGGGACAGGGGATCACTGAAGCTTTCTTT. As protein: CASSSPGQGITEAFF.

This chain links TRBV5-1 with TRBJ1-2; maybe TRBD1 (5 bases). Germline V gene sequence: CDR1 SGHRS, CDR2 YFSETQ. V lost 0 bases and J 4 bases, leaving 13 bases between the germline ends. CDR3 length: 15 residues. For the CDR3, the DNA is TGCGCCAGCAGCTTGGACCCTGGGCAGGGCTATGGCTACACCTTC. Its translation is CASSLDPGQGYGYTF.

This sequence joins TRBV4-2 and TRBJ2-4; D perhaps matches TRBD2 (5 bases). The CDR3 length is 15 residues. Germline V gene sequence: CDR1 LGHNA, CDR2 YNFKEQ. Trimming pared 0 bases from V and 2 bases from J, leaving 8 bases between. Here the CDR3 reads CASSQDGITKNIQYF. CDR3 bases: TGTGCCAGCAGCCAAGACGGGATAACCAAAAACATTCAGTACTTC.

The chain uses TRBV30 and TRBJ1-3; D is unresolved. V was cut by 2 bases and J by 2 bases, with 7 bases left in between. The CDR3 runs 13 residues. Germline-derived CDR1 and CDR2 are GTSNPN and SVGIG (reference sequence). CDR3 sequence (DNA): TGTGCCTGGAGTTGGAGTACTGGAAACACCATATATTTT. Translating gives CAWSWSTGNTIYF.

The chain employs TRBV5-1 and TRBJ2-1; a weak D match, TRBD1 (5 bases). The germline V gene has CDR1 SGHRS and CDR2 YFSETQ. The ends were cut back, 2 bases at V and 3 bases at J, with 12 bases in the middle. The length of the CDR3 is 15 residues. The CDR3 protein is CASSFQSGIYNEQFF. The CDR3, as DNA: TGCGCCAGCAGCTTTCAGTCAGGGATCTACAATGAGCAGTTCTTC.

CDR3 sequence: CASSKVPGQSSYNEQFF. CDR3 sequence (DNA): TGTGCCAGCAGCAAAGTGCCGGGCCAAAGCTCCTACAATGAGCAGTTCTTC. J is TRBJ2-1 and V is TRBV21-1. TRBV21-1 has pseudogene status. The CDR3 sequence is 17 residues long.

This clone was counted between two and nine times. The gene calls are TRBV6-1 and TRBJ1-1; perhaps TRBD1 as D (6 bases). Between the trimmed V and J ends, which lost 1 base and 4 bases, there was a span of 10 bases. Germline assignment: CDR1 MNHNS and CDR2 SASEGT. This CDR3 contains 14 residues. CDR3 in amino acids: CASSEVGGRTEAFF. The CDR3 DNA reads as TGTGCCAGCAGTGAAGTTGGGGGCCGCACTGAAGCTTTCTTT.

The rearrangement uses TRBV5-4 and TRBJ1-4, with D perhaps matching TRBD1 (6 bases). The CDR3 consists of 14 residues. Germline V lookup: CDR1 SGHNT, CDR2 YYREEE (reference sequence). The V end was cut by 4 bases, the J end by 5 bases, with 12 bases between. The CDR3 DNA reads as TGTGCCAGCAGCCGGGGCCAGGGGAATGAAAAACTGTTTTTT. Translation gives CASSRGQGNEKLFF. Combining the CDR3 with reference TRBV5-4 and TRBJ1-4 gives the whole variable domain ETGVTQSPTHLIKTRGQQVTLRCSSQSGHNTVSWYQQALGQGPQFIFQYYREEENGRGNFPPRFSGLQFPNYSSELNVNALELDDSALYLCASSRGQGNEKLFFGSGTQLSVL.

The V call is TRBV10-3, the J call TRBJ2-7, with TRBD1 identical over 7 bases. The V segment lost 11 bases and the J segment 3 bases; nucleotides outside the gene matches: 10. The CDR3 covers 13 residues. CDR1 ENHRY and CDR2 SYGVKD come from the germline V gene. CDR3 loop: CAVRDSGVYEQYV. The DNA for the CDR3 is TGTGCCGTCCGGGACAGTGGAGTCTACGAGCAGTACGTC.

The chain links TRBV9 to TRBJ2-1; TRBD2 aligns across 8 bases. The CDR3 extends over 18 amino acids. In germline, CDR1 is SGDLS, CDR2 YYNGEE. J lost 7 bases, V lost 2 bases, and 17 bases had no gene match. CDR3 residues: CASSVGWQGSGRANEQFF. CDR3 nucleotide sequence: TGTGCCAGCAGCGTGGGATGGCAAGGGAGCGGGAGAGCGAATGAGCAGTTCTTC.